The entry that follows covers one T cell receptor beta chain sequence. What it recognizes is unknown. Germline CDR1 reads MNHEY; CDR2 reads SVGAGI. The trim removed 2 bases at V and 4 bases at J, leaving 9 bases unmatched. The CDR3 totals 16 residues. These data belong to a study of human T cells and chemical hapten exposure. Study-level information: The sensitizing agent was 2% DPC, placed on about 2 cm by about 2 cm of upper inner arm skin.

Separate cDNA molecules received unique molecular identifiers, which the library attached to them. TCRdb re-called the RACE reads with MiXCR, one entry per CDR3 protein. This sample has roughly 380,000 distinct CDR3 sequences, with about 6% found just once. The time point: patch test 2, 6 weeks after DPC sensitization. Treatment in this sample: therapeutic diphenylcyclopropenone sensitization with weekly scalp DPC. The study's findings and limits: With regard to DPC sensitization, TCRs above 1 in 1000 frequency did not change. Large CDR3 similarity clusters arose significantly more often from expanded TCRs than from controls.

The sequence was obtained from a woman aged 18-29 years with alopecia areata. Some clones in this sample may be carry-over from other donors' samples. This sample comprised whole blood, obtained in connection with sensitization to the hapten diphenylcyclopropenone (DPC). This chain uses TRBV6-5 with TRBJ2-7; 9 positions match TRBD1. For the CDR3, the DNA is TGTGCCAGCAGTTACGGGGCCCGACAGGGGGTTTACGAGCAGTACTTC. It specifies CASSYGARQGVYEQYF.